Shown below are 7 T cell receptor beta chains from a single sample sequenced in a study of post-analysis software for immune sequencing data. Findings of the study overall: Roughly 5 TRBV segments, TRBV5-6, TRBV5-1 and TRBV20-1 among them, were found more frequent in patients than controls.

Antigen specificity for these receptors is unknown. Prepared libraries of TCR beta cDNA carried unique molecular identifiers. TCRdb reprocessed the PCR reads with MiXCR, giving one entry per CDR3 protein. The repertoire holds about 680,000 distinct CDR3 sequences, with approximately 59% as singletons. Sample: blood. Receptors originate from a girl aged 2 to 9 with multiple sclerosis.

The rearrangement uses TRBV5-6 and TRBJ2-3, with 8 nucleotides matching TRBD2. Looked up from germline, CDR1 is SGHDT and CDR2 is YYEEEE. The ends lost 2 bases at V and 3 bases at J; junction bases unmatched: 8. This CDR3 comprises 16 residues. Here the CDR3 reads CASSLVQRGITDTQYF. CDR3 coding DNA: TGTGCCAGCAGCTTAGTTCAGCGGGGGATAACAGATACGCAGTATTTT.

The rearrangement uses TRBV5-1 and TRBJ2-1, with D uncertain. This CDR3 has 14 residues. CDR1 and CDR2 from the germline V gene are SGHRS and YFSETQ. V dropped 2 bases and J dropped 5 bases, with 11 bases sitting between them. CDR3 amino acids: CASSFMASDNEQFF. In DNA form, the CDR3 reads TGCGCCAGCAGCTTCATGGCGTCGGACAATGAGCAGTTCTTC.

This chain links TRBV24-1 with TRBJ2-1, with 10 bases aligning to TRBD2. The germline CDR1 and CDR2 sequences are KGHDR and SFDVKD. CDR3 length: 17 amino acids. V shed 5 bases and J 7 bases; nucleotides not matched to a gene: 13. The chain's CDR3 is CATSASGGPSWLNEQFF. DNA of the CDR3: TGTGCCACCAGTGCTAGCGGGGGACCCTCGTGGCTTAATGAGCAGTTCTTC.

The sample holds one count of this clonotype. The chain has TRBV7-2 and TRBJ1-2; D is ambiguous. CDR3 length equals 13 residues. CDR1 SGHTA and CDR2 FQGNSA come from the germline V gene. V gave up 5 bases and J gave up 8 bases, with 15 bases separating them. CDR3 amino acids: CASSGRARQGYTF. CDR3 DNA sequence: TGTGCCAGCAGCGGACGAGCCCGTCAGGGCTACACCTTC.

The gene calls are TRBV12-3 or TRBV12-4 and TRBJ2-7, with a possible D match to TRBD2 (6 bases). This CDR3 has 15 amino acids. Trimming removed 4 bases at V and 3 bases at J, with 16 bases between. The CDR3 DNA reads TGTGCCAGCAGTTCCGGGGGACTTTTGAGCTACGAGCAGTACTTC. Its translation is CASSSGGLLSYEQYF.

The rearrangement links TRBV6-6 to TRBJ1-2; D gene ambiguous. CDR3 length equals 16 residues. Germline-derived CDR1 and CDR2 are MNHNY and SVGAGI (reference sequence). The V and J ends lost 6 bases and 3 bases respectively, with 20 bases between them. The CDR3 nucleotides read TGTGCCAGCAGACCTCCGGGAGAGTTCTTGGACTATGGCTACACCTTC. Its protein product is CASRPPGEFLDYGYTF.

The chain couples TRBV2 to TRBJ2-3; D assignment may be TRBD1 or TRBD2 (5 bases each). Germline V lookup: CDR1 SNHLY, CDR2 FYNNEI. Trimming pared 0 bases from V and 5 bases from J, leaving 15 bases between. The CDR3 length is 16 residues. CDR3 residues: CASSEAGDVVGDTQYF. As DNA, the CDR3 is TGTGCCAGCAGTGAAGCCGGGGACGTCGTGGGAGATACGCAGTATTTT.